One T cell receptor beta chain is described in this entry. Its antigen is unidentified. The record originates from a study of blood T cells in healthy people across ages. The CDR3 contains 12 residues. Germline V lookup: CDR1 SQVTM, CDR2 ANQGSEA. The ends were cut back, 6 bases at V and 2 bases at J, with 10 bases in the middle. Study results and limitations: As age increased, TCR beta diversity per million T cells fell in a roughly linear fashion.

Together with a sample-barcoded 5' primer, a J-beta primer mix was included in a second PCR lasting about 7 to 11 cycles. TCRdb called the 5' RACE reads again in MiXCR, with one record for every CDR3 protein. The repertoire has about 760,000 distinct CDR3 sequences, 25% of them found once; the top ten carry more than 8%. The same sample was also used in a study of T cells of mothers and their children.

The chain combines TRBV29-1 with TRBJ1-2, with D perhaps TRBD1 (6 bases). The source material was blood. This receptor was taken from a boy between 10 and 17 years old in good health. The CDR3 DNA reads TGCAGCGTGAGGCAGGGGAACTATGGCTACACCTTC. Residues: CSVRQGNYGYTF.